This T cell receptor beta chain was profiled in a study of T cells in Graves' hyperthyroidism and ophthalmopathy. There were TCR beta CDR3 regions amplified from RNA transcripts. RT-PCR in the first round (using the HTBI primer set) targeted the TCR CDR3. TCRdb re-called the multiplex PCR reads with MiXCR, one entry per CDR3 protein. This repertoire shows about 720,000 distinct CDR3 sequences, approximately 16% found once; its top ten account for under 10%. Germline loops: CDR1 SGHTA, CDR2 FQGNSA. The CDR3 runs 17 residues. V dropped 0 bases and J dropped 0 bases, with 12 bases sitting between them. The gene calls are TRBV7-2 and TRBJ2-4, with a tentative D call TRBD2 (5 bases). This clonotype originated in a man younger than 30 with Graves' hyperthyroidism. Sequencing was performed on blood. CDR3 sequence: CASSLARGSLAKNIQYF. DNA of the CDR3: TGTGCCAGCAGCTTAGCCCGGGGATCACTAGCCAAAAACATTCAGTACTTC.